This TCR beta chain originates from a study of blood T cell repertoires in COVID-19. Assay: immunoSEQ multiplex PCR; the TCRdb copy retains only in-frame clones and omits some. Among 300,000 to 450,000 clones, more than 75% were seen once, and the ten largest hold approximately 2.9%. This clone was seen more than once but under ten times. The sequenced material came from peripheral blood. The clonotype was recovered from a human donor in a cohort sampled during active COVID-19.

CDR3 loop: CASSVSGGGGFMNSPLHF. Written as DNA, the CDR3 is TGTGCCAGCAGTGTCTCCGGCGGGGGAGGCTTCATGAATTCACCCCTCCACTTT. The J gene is TRBJ1-6, the V gene TRBV6-1, with D possibly TRBD1 on 5 matching bases. V was clipped by 4 bases and J by 7 bases, with 23 bases between them. The CDR3 runs to 18 residues. Germline values: CDR1 MNHNS, CDR2 SASEGT.